This TCR beta chain was obtained from a study of regulatory T cells in long-lasting Graves disease. V was shortened by 7 bases and J by 7 bases, with 16 bases between the two germline ends. Germline V gene sequence: CDR1 SNHLY, CDR2 FYNNEI. This CDR3 spans 13 amino acids. Time point given: persistent/refractory GD, antithyroid drugs over 5 years with positive TRAb. After RNA was extracted from PBMCs, the TCR library was made from it. Roughly 8.3 milliliters of peripheral blood were taken and placed in EDTA tubes. Through Arm-PCR of CDR3 regions and iRepertoire HTBI primers, TCR beta libraries were built. TCRdb analysed the multiplex PCR reads with MiXCR anew, one entry per CDR3 protein. The sample records about 660,000 distinct CDR3 sequences, around 30% being singletons.

The receptor's source is a female donor with Graves disease. The gene calls are TRBV2 and TRBJ1-1; D possibly corresponds to TRBD1 (6 bases). The input for sequencing was peripheral blood mononuclear cells (PBMCs), taken when the disease was refractory, from a patient treated with antithyroid drugs. Here the CDR3 DNA reads TGTGCCAGCACGATTAACAGGGCAGATGAAGCTTTCTTT. This encodes CASTINRADEAFF.